Listed below are T cell receptor beta chains from one sample, sequenced in a study of CD8 T cells in Susac syndrome. TCRdb reprocessed the immunoSEQ multiplex PCR reads via MiXCR and lists one record per CDR3 protein. The sample shows more than 70,000 distinct CDR3 sequences, over 85% of them seen only once. The sample taken for sequencing was CD8+ T cells from PBMCs. The receptors shown here come from a human donor in good health. CDR3s include the opening cysteine and the closing phenylalanine or tryptophan. A D gene is named only where the DNA matches it firmly. Size tells how often a clone was seen (once, few, many) or the class of an expanded clone, and some rows leave it out.

V	size	J	D	DNA	CDR3
TRBV5-1	-	TRBJ1-1	-	TGCGCCAGCAGCGCTCCCGGCTCGGCTGAAGCTTTCTTT	CASSAPGSAEAFF
TRBV20-1	-	TRBJ1-3	-	TGCAGTGCTACCTCCCGGGACGGTCACACCATATATTTT	CSATSRDGHTIYF
TRBV7-9	-	TRBJ2-5	-	TGTGCCAGCAGCTTAGCCTTGACAGGTCAAGAGACCCAGTACTTC	CASSLALTGQETQYF
TRBV30	-	TRBJ2-1	-	TGTGCCTGGAGTGGAACTACCTACAATGAGCAGTTCTTC	CAWSGTTYNEQFF
TRBV5-4	-	TRBJ2-7	TRBD1	TGTGCCAGCAGCACCGACAGGGAAGGGCAGTACTTC	CASSTDREGQYF
TRBV5-1	-	TRBJ2-7	-	TGCGCCAGCAGTGGGGGACTCCCCTACGAGCAGTACTTC	CASSGGLPYEQYF
TRBV25-1	-	TRBJ1-1	-	TGTGCCAGCAGTTGGGGGGTTCTGGCTTTCTTT	CASSWGVLAFF
TRBV7-9	-	TRBJ1-4	TRBD1	TGTGCCAGCAGCGCCCAGGGGGCGACTAATGAAAAACTGTTTTTT	CASSAQGATNEKLFF
TRBV6-6	-	TRBJ2-6	-	TGTGCCAGCAGTTTGCGGGCCTCTGGGGCCAACGTCCTGACTTTC	CASSLRASGANVLTF
TRBV13	-	TRBJ1-3	-	TGTGCCAGCAGCTTAGAAGGGGGGCTGGTGGACACCATATATTTT	CASSLEGGLVDTIYF
TRBV2	-	TRBJ2-1	TRBD2	TGTGCCAGCAGTGAGGGAGCGGGGGGGCTTCGGGATGAGCAGTTCTTC	CASSEGAGGLRDEQFF
TRBV3-1	-	TRBJ2-5	-	TGTGCCAGCAGCCAAGATAAGTTGGAGACCCAGTACTTC	CASSQDKLETQYF
TRBV5-1	-	TRBJ1-1	-	TGCGCCAGCAGCTTGGTTCAGGGAGGGAACACTGAAGCTTTCTTT	CASSLVQGGNTEAFF
TRBV5-6	-	TRBJ2-3	TRBD2	TGTGCCAGCAGCCATTACATAGCGGGCCATACGCAGTATTTT	CASSHYIAGHTQYF
TRBV2	-	TRBJ2-1	TRBD2	TGTGCCAGCAGTGCGGGACTAGCGGGGATCGCTGAGCAGTTCTTC	CASSAGLAGIAEQFF
TRBV19	-	TRBJ2-1	-	TGTGCCAGTAGTATAACAGTTACCAATGAGCAGTTCTTC	CASSITVTNEQFF
TRBV29-1	-	TRBJ1-2	-	TGCAGCGGCGAGAGGGCCCCGGCCTATGGCTACACCTTC	CSGERAPAYGYTF
TRBV5-1	-	TRBJ1-1	TRBD1	TGCGCCAGCAGCTTGACAGGGGAATTGAGGAACACTGAAGCTTTCTTT	CASSLTGELRNTEAFF
TRBV4-1	few	TRBJ2-7	-	TGCGCCAGCAGCCACGGGATTCGCTACGAGCAGTACTTC	CASSHGIRYEQYF
TRBV7-8	once	TRBJ2-6	-	TGTGCCAGCAGCTTATACTTCGTGAGCACTGGGGCCAACGTCCTGACTTTC	CASSLYFVSTGANVLTF
TRBV20-1	-	TRBJ1-1	-	TGCAGTGCTAGGGATCCCGCGGGGGACACTGAAGCTTTCTTT	CSARDPAGDTEAFF
TRBV20-1	-	TRBJ1-2	TRBD1	TGCAGTGCTAGAGACCATTCCCCCGGGACAGGGTCCTATGGCTACACCTTC	CSARDHSPGTGSYGYTF
TRBV13	-	TRBJ1-1	-	TGTGCCAGCCGAGGGCAGGCCAAAAGGGACACTGAAGCTTTCTTT	CASRGQAKRDTEAFF
TRBV18	-	TRBJ2-7	-	TGTGCCAGCTCATCTCCACAAAAGGGAACCTACGAGCAGTACTTC	CASSSPQKGTYEQYF
TRBV2	-	TRBJ2-2	-	TGTGCCAGCAGCGGTCGTAGGGGGGGCTTCGACACCGGGGAGCTGTTTTTT	CASSGRRGGFDTGELFF
TRBV4-1	-	TRBJ1-5	-	TGCGCCAGCAGCCGACTCAACAGGGGCAATCAGCCCCAGCATTTT	CASSRLNRGNQPQHF
TRBV9	-	TRBJ1-1	-	TGTGCCAGCAGCGTAGTGGACATTGCTGAAGCTTTCTTT	CASSVVDIAEAFF
TRBV18	-	TRBJ1-1	-	TGTGCCAGCTCACTAGGGAGTGTGGAAGCTTTCTTT	CASSLGSVEAFF
TRBV27	-	TRBJ2-1	-	TGTGCCAGCAGTTTATCTGGGGGGACCTACAATGAGCAGTTCTTC	CASSLSGGTYNEQFF
TRBV29-1	-	TRBJ1-6	-	TGCAGCGTTGCGGGGGGGAGAGGGGATTCACCCCTCCACTTT	CSVAGGRGDSPLHF
TRBV5-6	-	TRBJ2-1	-	TGTGCCAGCAGCTTCATTAGGGATTTGAATGAGCAGTTCTTC	CASSFIRDLNEQFF
TRBV3-1	-	TRBJ2-7	-	TGTGCCAGCAGCCAAGAGGGCGCAATCTACGAGCAGTACTTC	CASSQEGAIYEQYF
TRBV7-6	-	TRBJ1-6	-	TGTGCCAGCAGCTTACGGGGTGGCAATTCACCCCTCCACTTT	CASSLRGGNSPLHF
TRBV30	-	TRBJ2-1	TRBD2	TGTGCCTGGACCATCGGGGGGGGAAATGAGCAGTTCTTC	CAWTIGGGNEQFF
TRBV27	-	TRBJ2-2	-	TGTGCCAGCAGTAACTACCGGGAGCTGTTTTTT	CASSNYRELFF
TRBV6-1	-	TRBJ2-5	-	TGTGCCAGCAGTCCATCTACCATAGCTGGGGGGCAAGAGACCCAGTACTTC	CASSPSTIAGGQETQYF
TRBV7-2	-	TRBJ1-1	-	TGTGCCAGCAGCTCGGACGGAAAAGCTTTCTTT	CASSSDGKAFF
TRBV15	-	TRBJ1-4	-	TGTGCCACCAGCGCGATTGGAGCAACTAATGAAAAACTGTTTTTT	CATSAIGATNEKLFF
TRBV6-1	-	TRBJ1-1	-	TGTGCCAGCGACGCGGGGGGTACTGAAGCTTTCTTT	CASDAGGTEAFF
TRBV7-2	-	TRBJ2-3	TRBD2	TGTGCCAGCAGCTTACTCCTAGCGGGGTACACAGATACGCAGTATTTT	CASSLLLAGYTDTQYF